This TCR beta chain appears in the sequencing data of a study of T-cell memory formation after mild COVID-19. Study summary: Clustering of TCRs was largely donor specific. General observations from the study: The pre-infection memory compartment contained some responding clones, suggesting cross-reactive memory joined.

TCR alpha and TCR beta cDNA libraries with sample barcodes and UMIs came from 5'RACE using constant-segment primers. TCRdb re-called the 5' RACE reads through MiXCR, storing one row per CDR3 protein. The sample records fewer than 400,000 distinct CDR3 sequences, approximately 15% being singletons. V was trimmed by 5 bases and J by 0 bases, leaving 14 bases between them. CDR1 is SGHTA, CDR2 FQGNSA, per germline. The CDR3 is made up of 16 amino acids. Concerning this clonotype: Its antigen is not identified.

The V and J genes are TRBV7-2 and TRBJ2-1; D is undetermined. The sample consisted of PBMCs or a T cell subset sorted from them (not recorded which). This clonotype originated in a man aged 18-30 years who had mild COVID-19 (a few samples of this study predate the infection). Cell type and time point are not known. The CDR3 coding sequence is TGTGCCAGCAGCCCTAGACCTTTTAACTCCTACAATGAGCAGTTCTTC. Translating it yields CASSPRPFNSYNEQFF.